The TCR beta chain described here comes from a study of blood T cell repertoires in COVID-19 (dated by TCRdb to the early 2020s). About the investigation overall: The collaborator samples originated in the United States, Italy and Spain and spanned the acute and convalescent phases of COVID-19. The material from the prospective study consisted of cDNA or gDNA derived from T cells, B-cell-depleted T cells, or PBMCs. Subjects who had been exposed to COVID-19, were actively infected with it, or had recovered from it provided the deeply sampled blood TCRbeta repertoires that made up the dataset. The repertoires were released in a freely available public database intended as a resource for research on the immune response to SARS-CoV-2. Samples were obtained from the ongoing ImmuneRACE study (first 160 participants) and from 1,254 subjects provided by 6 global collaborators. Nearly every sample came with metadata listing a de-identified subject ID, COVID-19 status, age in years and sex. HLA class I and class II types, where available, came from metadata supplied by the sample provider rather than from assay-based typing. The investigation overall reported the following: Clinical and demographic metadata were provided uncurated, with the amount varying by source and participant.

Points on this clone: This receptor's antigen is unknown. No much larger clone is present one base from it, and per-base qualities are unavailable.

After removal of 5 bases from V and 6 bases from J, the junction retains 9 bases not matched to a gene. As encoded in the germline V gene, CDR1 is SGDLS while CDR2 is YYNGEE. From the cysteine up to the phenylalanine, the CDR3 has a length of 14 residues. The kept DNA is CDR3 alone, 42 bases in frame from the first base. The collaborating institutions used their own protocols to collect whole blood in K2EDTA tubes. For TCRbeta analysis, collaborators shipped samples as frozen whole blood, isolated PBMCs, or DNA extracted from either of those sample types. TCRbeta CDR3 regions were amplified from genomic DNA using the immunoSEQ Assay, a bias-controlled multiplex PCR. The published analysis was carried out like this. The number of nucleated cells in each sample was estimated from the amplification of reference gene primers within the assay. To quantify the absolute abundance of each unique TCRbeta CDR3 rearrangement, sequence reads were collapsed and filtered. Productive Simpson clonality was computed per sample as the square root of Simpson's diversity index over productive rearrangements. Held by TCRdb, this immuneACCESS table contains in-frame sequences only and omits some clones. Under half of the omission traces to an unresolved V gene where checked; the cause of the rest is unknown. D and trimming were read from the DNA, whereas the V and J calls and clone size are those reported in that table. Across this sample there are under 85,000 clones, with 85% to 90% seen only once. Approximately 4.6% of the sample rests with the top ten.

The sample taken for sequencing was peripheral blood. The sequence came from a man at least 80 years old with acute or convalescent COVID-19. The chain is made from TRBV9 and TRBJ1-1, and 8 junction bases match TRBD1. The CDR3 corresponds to CASRSGQEGSEAFF. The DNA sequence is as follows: TGTGCCAGCAGATCGGGACAGGAGGGCTCTGAAGCTTTCTTT.